The entry below gives a single TCR beta chain sequence along with its context. Its antigen remains unidentified. This sample stems from a study of cytomegalovirus exposure and HLA in healthy donors. Findings of the study overall: TCR beta V- and J-gene trimming, according to a later analysis, was linked to a missense DCLRE1C variant. Earlier analysis yielded a pattern in which most TCR beta V segments were productive about 87% or about 30% of the time. Researchers reported from a later analysis that most CMV-associated TCR beta chains appeared HLA-restricted.

Looked up from germline, CDR1 is SEHNR and CDR2 is FQNEAQ (reference sequence). V gave up 0 bases and J gave up 7 bases, with 10 bases separating them. This CDR3 region has 14 residues. PCR involved 60 Vbeta and 13 Jbeta primers. Sequencing used immunoSEQ multiplex PCR; TCRdb keeps in-frame clones, though not all of them. This sample has 150,000 to 200,000 clones, with 80% found just once. Donors had nominal health at sampling but likely had unrecorded immune exposures. The clonotype was recovered from a male donor in good health and CMV-seropositive. The sequencing input was PBMCs. The chain couples TRBV7-9 to TRBJ2-1; TRBD2 might be the D (6 bases). CDR3 sequence: CASSLAGGGNEQFF. CDR3 DNA sequence: TGTGCCAGCAGCTTAGCGGGAGGAGGGAATGAGCAGTTCTTC.